This T cell receptor (beta chain) originates from a study of CXCR3-negative and CXCR3-positive naive CD8 T cells (dated by TCRdb to between 2018 and 2021). In the study overall: In total, roughly 140 million TRB reads were obtained, which works out to roughly 1.5 +/- 0.3 million reads per library. Diversity and physicochemical repertoire analyses covered some ten donors pooled from two independent experiments. TRBV-TRBJ cluster analysis included naive subsets from roughly 5 donors and memory cells from 3 donors.

Turning to this clonotype: Which antigen it targets is not known.

For every CD8+ T cell subset, hundreds of thousands of cells were flow-sorted straight into RLT lysis buffer, and each subset was sorted in triplicate. To keep memory contaminants out, a stringent definition of naive CD8+ T cells was applied: CD45RO-CCR7+CD27+CD95-. Peripheral blood mononuclear cells were isolated from buffy coats by standard density gradient centrifugation. A FACSAria III was used to flow-sort naive CD8+ T cells into CXCR3-negative and CXCR3-positive populations. Total RNA was extracted from sorted cells with an RNeasy Mini Kit. CDR1 and CDR2 were assigned from the germline V gene as MDHEN and SYDVKM. The CDR3 contains 12 residues, cysteine and phenylalanine counted. No DNA sequence is on record. What the authors observed across the whole study: CXCR3 expression partially decreased after cryopreservation, so most assays used freshly isolated PBMCs. Similar TRBV-TRBJ usage was shown by naive CXCR3-negative and CXCR3-positive cells from the same donor, whereas distinct patterns were shown by memory cells. Because surface CD5, which is linked to self-reactivity in mice, was comparable between the naive subsets, TCR interaction strength was also inferred from the physicochemical properties of TRB CDR3s. TRB CDR3s from CXCR3-positive naive cells showed higher hydrophobicity (lower Kidera factor 4), lower energy, and higher strength and volume indices than CXCR3-negative naive cells. Repertoire diversity was comparably high in both naive subsets but much lower in memory CD8+ T cells.

The sequencer listed for this sample is NextSeq 550. The Human TCR Profiling Kit (MiLaboratory) was used to prepare UMI-labeled 5' RACE TRB cDNA libraries. cDNA synthesis used the entire amount of extracted RNA, and PCR amplification then used the entire amount of cDNA produced. Libraries were prepared in parallel with an identical number of PCR cycles. The authors processed their data as follows. With a requirement of at least two reads per UMI, MIGEC and MiXCR extracted about 50,000 +/- 10,000 unique UMI-labeled TRB cDNA molecules per library. An average of about 40,000 +/- 10,000 functional in-frame TRB CDR3 nucleotide clonotypes without stop codons was found per library. After downsampling to 5000 UMI-labeled TRB molecules per sample, diversity metrics such as normalized Shannon-Wiener and Chao1 were calculated in VDJtools. For the central five CDR3 residues, VDJtools calculated physicochemical properties weighted by clonotype size, namely interaction energy, strength, volume and Kidera factor 4. TCRdb reprocessed the reads, so every CDR3 protein sequence counts as one entry and DNA is not shown. What appears here as the V and J calls and clone size reflects TCRdb's work, not the paper's. The sample table records roughly 99,000 distinct CDR3 sequences. The ten largest clones add up to approximately 0.99% of the sample.

This sequence was found in a human donor in good health. Some clones in this sample may be carry-over from other donors' samples. Rearrangement joined TRBV28 to TRBJ2-7; TCRdb proposes TRBD2, but this gene call is untestable without DNA. Sequencing was carried out using naive CXCR3+ CD8+ T cells from blood. The label giving this sample's cell subset or site can be read as: CD45RO-CCR7+CD27+CD95- naive CD8+ T cells expressing CXCR3 (TNR3+). The CDR3 region has the sequence CATGRIGPTQYF.